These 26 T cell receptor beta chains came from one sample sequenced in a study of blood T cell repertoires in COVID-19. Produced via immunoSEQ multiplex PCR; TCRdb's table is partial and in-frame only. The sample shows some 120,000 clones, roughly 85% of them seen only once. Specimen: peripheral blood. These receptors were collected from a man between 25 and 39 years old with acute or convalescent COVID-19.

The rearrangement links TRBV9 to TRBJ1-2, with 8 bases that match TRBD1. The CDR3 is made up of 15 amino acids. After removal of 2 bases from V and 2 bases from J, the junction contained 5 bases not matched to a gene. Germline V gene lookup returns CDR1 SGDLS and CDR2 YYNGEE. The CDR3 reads CASSVGQGRNYGYTF. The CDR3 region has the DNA TGTGCCAGCAGCGTCGGACAGGGCCGAAACTATGGCTACACCTTC.

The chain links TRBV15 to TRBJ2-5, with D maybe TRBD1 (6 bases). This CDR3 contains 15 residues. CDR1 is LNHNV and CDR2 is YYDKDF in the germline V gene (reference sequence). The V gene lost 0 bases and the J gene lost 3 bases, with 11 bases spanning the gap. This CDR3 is CATSRDPTGEETQYF. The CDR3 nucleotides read TGTGCCACCAGCAGAGATCCGACAGGAGAAGAGACCCAGTACTTC. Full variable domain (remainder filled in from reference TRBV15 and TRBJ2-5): DAMVIQNPRYQVTQFGKPVTLSCSQTLNHNVMYWYQQKSSQAPKLLFHYYDKDFNNEADTPDNFQSRRPNTSFCFLDIRSPGLGDTAMYLCATSRDPTGEETQYFGPGTRLLVL.

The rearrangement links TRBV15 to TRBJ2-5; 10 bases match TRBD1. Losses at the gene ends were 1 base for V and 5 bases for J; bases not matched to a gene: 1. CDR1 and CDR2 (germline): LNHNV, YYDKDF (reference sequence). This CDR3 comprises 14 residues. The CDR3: CATSRGTGGETQYF. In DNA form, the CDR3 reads TGTGCCACCAGCAGAGGGACAGGGGGGGAGACCCAGTACTTC.

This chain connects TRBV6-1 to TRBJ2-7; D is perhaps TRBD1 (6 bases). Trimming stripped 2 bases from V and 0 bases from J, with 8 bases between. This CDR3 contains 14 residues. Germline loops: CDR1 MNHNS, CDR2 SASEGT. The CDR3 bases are TGTGCCAGCAGTGAAACAGGGAGCTCCTACGAGCAGTACTTC. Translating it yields CASSETGSSYEQYF.

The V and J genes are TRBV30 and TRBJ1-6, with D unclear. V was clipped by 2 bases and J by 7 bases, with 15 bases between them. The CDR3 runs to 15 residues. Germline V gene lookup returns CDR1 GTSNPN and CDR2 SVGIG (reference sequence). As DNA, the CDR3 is TGTGCCTGGAGTTCCGTCCCTGGTGGCAATTCACCCCTCCACTTT. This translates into CAWSSVPGGNSPLHF.

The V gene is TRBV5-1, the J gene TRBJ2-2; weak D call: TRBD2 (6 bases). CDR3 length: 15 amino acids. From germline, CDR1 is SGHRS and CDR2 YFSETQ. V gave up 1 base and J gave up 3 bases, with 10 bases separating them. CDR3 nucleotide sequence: TGCGCCAGCAGCTTGTCGGGGGTGGACACCGGGGAGCTGTTTTTT. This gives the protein CASSLSGVDTGELFF. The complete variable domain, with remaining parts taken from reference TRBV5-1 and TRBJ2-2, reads KAGVTQTPRYLIKTRGQQVTLSCSPISGHRSVSWYQQTPGQGLQFLFEYFSETQRNKGNFPGRFSGRQFSNSRSEMNVSTLELGDSALYLCASSLSGVDTGELFFGEGSRLTVL.

CDR3 region: CATSRTGRTDTQYF. The DNA of the CDR3 is TGTGCCACCAGCAGGACAGGGAGAACAGATACGCAGTATTTT. The chain employs TRBV15 and TRBJ2-3; 7 positions match TRBD1. J gave up 3 bases and V 3 bases, and 3 bases lay outside the gene matches. Germline V lookup: CDR1 LNHNV, CDR2 YYDKDF (reference sequence). The CDR3 extends over 14 amino acids.

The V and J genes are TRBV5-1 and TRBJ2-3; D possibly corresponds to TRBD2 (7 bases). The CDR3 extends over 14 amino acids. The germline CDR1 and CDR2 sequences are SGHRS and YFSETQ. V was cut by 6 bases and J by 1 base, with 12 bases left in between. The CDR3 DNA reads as TGCGCCAGCATGTCGGGGGGCGGCACAGATACGCAGTATTTT. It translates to CASMSGGGTDTQYF. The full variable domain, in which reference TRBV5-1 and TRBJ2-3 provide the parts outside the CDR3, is KAGVTQTPRYLIKTRGQQVTLSCSPISGHRSVSWYQQTPGQGLQFLFEYFSETQRNKGNFPGRFSGRQFSNSRSEMNVSTLELGDSALYLCASMSGGGTDTQYFGPGTRLTVL.

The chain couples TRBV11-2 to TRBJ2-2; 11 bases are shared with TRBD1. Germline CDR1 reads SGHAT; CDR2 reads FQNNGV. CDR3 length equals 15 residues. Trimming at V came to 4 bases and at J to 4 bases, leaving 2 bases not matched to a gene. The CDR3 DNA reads TGTGCCAGCAGCTCCGGGACAGGGGGCACCGGGGAGCTGTTTTTT. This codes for CASSSGTGGTGELFF.

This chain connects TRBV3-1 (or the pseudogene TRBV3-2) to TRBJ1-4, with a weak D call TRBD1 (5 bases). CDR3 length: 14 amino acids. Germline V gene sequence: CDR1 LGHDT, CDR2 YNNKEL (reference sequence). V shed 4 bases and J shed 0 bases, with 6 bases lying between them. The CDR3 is CASSPDTTNEKLFF. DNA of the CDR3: TGTGCCAGCAGCCCGGACACAACTAATGAAAAACTGTTTTTT.

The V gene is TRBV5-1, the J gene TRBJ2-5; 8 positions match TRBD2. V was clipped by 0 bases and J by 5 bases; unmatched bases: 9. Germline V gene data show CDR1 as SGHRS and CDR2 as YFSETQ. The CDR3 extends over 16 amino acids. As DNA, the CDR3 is TGCGCCAGCAGCTTGGGTTTGGTAGCGGGGTCTGAGACCCAGTACTTC. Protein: CASSLGLVAGSETQYF.

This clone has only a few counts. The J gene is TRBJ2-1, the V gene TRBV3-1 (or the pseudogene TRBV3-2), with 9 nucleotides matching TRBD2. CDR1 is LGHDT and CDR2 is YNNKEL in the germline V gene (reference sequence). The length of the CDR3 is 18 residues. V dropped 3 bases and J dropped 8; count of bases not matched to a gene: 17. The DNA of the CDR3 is TGTGCCAGCAGCCAGCTAGCCCTCCTCGCGGGAGGGGGCCATGAGCAGTTCTTC. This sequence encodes CASSQLALLAGGGHEQFF.

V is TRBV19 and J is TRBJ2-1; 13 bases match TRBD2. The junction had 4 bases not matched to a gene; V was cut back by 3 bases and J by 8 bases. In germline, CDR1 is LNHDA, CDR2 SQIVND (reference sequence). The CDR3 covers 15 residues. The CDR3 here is CASSMWTSGSDEQFF. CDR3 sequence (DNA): TGTGCCAGTAGTATGTGGACTAGCGGGAGTGATGAGCAGTTCTTC.

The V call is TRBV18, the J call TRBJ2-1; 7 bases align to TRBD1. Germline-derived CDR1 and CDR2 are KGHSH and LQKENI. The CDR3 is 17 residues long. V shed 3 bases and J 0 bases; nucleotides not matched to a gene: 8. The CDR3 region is CASSPRRTGSSYNEQFF. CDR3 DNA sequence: TGTGCCAGCTCACCCCGACGGACAGGCAGCTCCTACAATGAGCAGTTCTTC.

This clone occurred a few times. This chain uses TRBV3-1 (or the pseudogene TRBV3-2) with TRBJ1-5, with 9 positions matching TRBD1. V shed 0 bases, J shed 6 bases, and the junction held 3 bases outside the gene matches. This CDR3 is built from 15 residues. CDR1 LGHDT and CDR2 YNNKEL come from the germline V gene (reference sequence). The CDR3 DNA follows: TGTGCCAGCAGCCAAGATCGGACAGGGGCTCAGCCCCAGCATTTT. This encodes CASSQDRTGAQPQHF.

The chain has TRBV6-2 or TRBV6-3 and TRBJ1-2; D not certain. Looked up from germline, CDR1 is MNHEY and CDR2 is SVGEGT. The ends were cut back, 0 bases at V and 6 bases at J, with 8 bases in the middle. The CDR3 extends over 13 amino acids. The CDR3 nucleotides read TGTGCCAGCAGTTACTCGAACGGTCATGGCTACACCTTC. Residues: CASSYSNGHGYTF.

CDR3 nucleotides: TGTGCCAGCAGCCAAGATCGGACTACCTACAATGAGCAGTTCTTC. It specifies CASSQDRTTYNEQFF. The chain uses TRBV4-2 and TRBJ2-1; the D gene is possibly TRBD2 (6 bases). This CDR3 is 15 amino acids long. The germline V gene has CDR1 LGHNA and CDR2 YNFKEQ. Between the trimmed V and J ends, which lost 0 bases and 2 bases, there was a span of 8 bases.

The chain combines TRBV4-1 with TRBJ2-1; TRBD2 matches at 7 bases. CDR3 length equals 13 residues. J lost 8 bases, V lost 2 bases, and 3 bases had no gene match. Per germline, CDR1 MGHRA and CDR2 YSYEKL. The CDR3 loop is CASSQTSAYEQFF. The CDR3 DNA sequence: TGCGCCAGCAGCCAAACTAGCGCGTATGAGCAGTTCTTC.

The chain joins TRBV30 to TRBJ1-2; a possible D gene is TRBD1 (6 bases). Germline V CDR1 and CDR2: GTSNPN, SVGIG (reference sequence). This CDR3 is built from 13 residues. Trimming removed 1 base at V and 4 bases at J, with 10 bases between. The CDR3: CAWSEGGSYGYTF. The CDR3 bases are TGTGCCTGGAGTGAAGGGGGTAGCTATGGCTACACCTTC.

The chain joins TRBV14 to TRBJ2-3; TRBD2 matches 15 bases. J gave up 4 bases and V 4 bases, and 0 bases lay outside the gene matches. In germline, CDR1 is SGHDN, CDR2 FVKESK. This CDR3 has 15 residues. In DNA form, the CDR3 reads TGTGCCAGCAGCCGGACTAGCGGGAGGGCAGATACGCAGTATTTT. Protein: CASSRTSGRADTQYF.

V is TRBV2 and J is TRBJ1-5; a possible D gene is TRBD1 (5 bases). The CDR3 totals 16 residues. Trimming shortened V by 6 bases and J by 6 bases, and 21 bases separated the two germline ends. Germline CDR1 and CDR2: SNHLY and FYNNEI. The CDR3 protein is CASRTGGLQAGQPQHF. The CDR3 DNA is TGTGCCAGCAGGACCGGGGGGTTACAGGCTGGTCAGCCCCAGCATTTT.

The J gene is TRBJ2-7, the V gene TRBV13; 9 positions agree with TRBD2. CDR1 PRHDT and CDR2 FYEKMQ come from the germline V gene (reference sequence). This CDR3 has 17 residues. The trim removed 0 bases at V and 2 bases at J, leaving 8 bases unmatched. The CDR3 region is CASSLGPVSGGTYEQYF. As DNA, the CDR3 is TGTGCCAGCAGCTTAGGTCCGGTGAGCGGGGGGACCTACGAGCAGTACTTC.

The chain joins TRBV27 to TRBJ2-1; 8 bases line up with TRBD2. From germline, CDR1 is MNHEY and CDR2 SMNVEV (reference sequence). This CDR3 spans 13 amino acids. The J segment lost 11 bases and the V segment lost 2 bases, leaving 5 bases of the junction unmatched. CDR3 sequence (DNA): TGTGCCAGCAGTTTAGAGCGGGGGACCAAGCAGTTCTTC. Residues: CASSLERGTKQFF.

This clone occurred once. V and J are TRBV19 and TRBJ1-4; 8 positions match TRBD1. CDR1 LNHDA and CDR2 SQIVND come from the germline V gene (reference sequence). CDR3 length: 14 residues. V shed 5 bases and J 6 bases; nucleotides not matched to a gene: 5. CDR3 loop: CASSGQGAHEKLFF. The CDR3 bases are TGTGCCAGTAGTGGGCAGGGGGCGCATGAAAAACTGTTTTTT.

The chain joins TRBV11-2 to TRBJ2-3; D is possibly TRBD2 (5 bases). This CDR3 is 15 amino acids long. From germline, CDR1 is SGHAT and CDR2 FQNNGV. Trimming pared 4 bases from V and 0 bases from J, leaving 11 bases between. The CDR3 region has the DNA TGTGCCAGCAGCTACGTAGCGTTGAGCACAGATACGCAGTATTTT. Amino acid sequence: CASSYVALSTDTQYF.

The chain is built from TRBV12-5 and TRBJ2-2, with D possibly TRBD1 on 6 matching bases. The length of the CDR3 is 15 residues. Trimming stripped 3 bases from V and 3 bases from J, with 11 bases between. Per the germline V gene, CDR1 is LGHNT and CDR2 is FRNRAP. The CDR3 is CASGFLGADTGELFF. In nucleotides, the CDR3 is TGTGCTAGTGGTTTTCTGGGGGCCGACACCGGGGAGCTGTTTTTT.